The 20 T cell receptor beta chains below were found in one sample sequenced in a study of blood T cell repertoires in COVID-19. Here immunoSEQ multiplex PCR was the method, and the copy in TCRdb shows in-frame clones only, minus some. This table holds 150,000 to 200,000 clones, approximately 80% found once. Material for sequencing was PBMCs or T cells enriched from blood (not recorded which). These receptors were taken from a woman aged 55-70 years who had recovered from COVID-19.

The V gene is TRBV5-1, the J gene TRBJ1-2; 10 bases are a match to TRBD1. Trimming at V came to 0 bases and at J to 2 bases, leaving 4 bases not matched to a gene. Germline-derived CDR1 and CDR2 are SGHRS and YFSETQ. The CDR3 length is 16 residues. CDR3 sequence (DNA): TGCGCCAGCAGCTTGGACCCGGGACAGGGGAACTATGGCTACACCTTC. Its translation: CASSLDPGQGNYGYTF.

This chain joins TRBV7-9 and TRBJ1-2; tentatively, D is TRBD1 (6 bases). The germline V and J ends were trimmed by 2 bases and 4 bases, with 8 bases remaining between them. CDR3 length: 13 amino acids. Germline V gene lookup returns CDR1 SEHNR and CDR2 FQNEAQ (reference sequence). Here the CDR3 DNA reads TGTGCCAGCAGCTTAAGGGGGGGCTATGGCTACACCTTC. Translation gives CASSLRGGYGYTF. The entire variable domain, with the rest obtained from reference TRBV7-9 and TRBJ1-2, is as follows: DTGVSQNPRHKITKRGQNVTFRCDPISEHNRLYWYRQTLGQGPEFLTYFQNEAQLEKSRLLSDRFSAERPKGSFSTLEIQRTEQGDSAMYLCASSLRGGYGYTFGSGTRLTVV.

The CDR3 loop reads CASSQSGVTEAFF. CDR3 nucleotide sequence: TGTGCCAGCAGCCAGTCAGGGGTCACTGAAGCTTTCTTT. The chain employs TRBV3-1 (or the pseudogene TRBV3-2) and TRBJ1-1; a possible D gene is TRBD1 (6 bases). The CDR3 has 13 amino acids. Germline lookup yields CDR1 LGHDT and CDR2 YNNKEL (reference sequence). Trimming took 3 bases from V and 4 from J, leaving 9 bases between them.

The CDR3 DNA follows: TGTGCCAGCAGTGCCTCCAGGGGCGTGCTCGGCTACACCTTC. Protein product: CASSASRGVLGYTF. This chain connects TRBV27 to TRBJ1-2, with D tentatively TRBD1 (6 bases). Germline assignment: CDR1 MNHEY and CDR2 SMNVEV (reference sequence). This CDR3 has 14 residues. V lost 5 bases and J lost 8, with 18 bases in between.

This chain links TRBV30 with TRBJ1-5; maybe TRBD1 (6 bases). Germline V CDR1 and CDR2: GTSNPN, SVGIG (reference sequence). Between the trimmed V and J ends, which lost 3 bases and 0 bases, there was a span of 15 bases. This CDR3 spans 16 amino acids. Here the CDR3 DNA reads TGTGCCTGGAGCGTAGGGGGAACGAATAGCAATCAGCCCCAGCATTTT. It specifies CAWSVGGTNSNQPQHF.

The chain links TRBV28 to TRBJ1-2; no clear D gene. The CDR3 loop spans 13 amino acids. Trimming removed 8 bases at V and 5 bases at J, with 15 bases between. Germline V gene sequence: CDR1 MDHEN, CDR2 SYDVKM. CDR3 region: CASGRPWAYGYTF. The CDR3, as DNA: TGTGCCAGCGGTCGGCCATGGGCTTATGGCTACACCTTC.

The chain uses TRBV30 and TRBJ2-7, with D hard to call. Trimming removed 0 bases at V and 6 bases at J, with 9 bases between. Germline CDR1 is GTSNPN and CDR2 is SVGIG (reference sequence). This CDR3 is 12 amino acids long. The chain's CDR3 is CAWSVQFTEQYF. The CDR3 region has the DNA TGTGCCTGGAGTGTACAGTTTACCGAGCAGTACTTC.

The chain couples TRBV11-2 to TRBJ1-1; 7 bases align to TRBD1. The trim removed 5 bases at V and 1 base at J, leaving 10 bases unmatched. The germline CDR1 and CDR2 sequences are SGHAT and FQNNGV. The CDR3 has 16 amino acids. CDR3 DNA sequence: TGTGCCAGCAGCACTTACAGGGGTGGATCGAACACTGAAGCTTTCTTT. Translating gives CASSTYRGGSNTEAFF.

The chain joins TRBV7-6 to TRBJ1-6; 9 bases match TRBD1. The junction had 6 bases not matched to a gene; V was cut back by 5 bases and J by 7 bases. The germline V gene encodes CDR1 SGHVS and CDR2 FNYEAQ. The CDR3 consists of 15 residues. As DNA, the CDR3 is TGTGCCAGCAGCCTCGGACAGGGGCCCAATTCACCCCTCCACTTT. Encoded protein: CASSLGQGPNSPLHF.

Notes on this clone: In the same sample, other DNA sequences code for this CDR3. This rearrangement joins TRBV5-1 to TRBJ2-3; 7 nucleotides agree with TRBD1. Losses at the gene ends were 0 bases for V and 4 bases for J; bases not matched to a gene: 2. The germline V gene encodes CDR1 SGHRS and CDR2 YFSETQ. The CDR3 is 14 residues long. Written as DNA, the CDR3 is TGCGCCAGCAGCTTGGGAACAGGGGCAGATACGCAGTATTTT. It codes for CASSLGTGADTQYF.

CDR3 nucleotide sequence: TGTGCCAGCAGGCCCGGGACTAGCGGGGCCCTGGCGGGAGATACGCAGTATTTT. This gives the protein CASRPGTSGALAGDTQYF. The V and J genes are TRBV2 and TRBJ2-3; 13 bases match TRBD2. CDR1 and CDR2 (germline): SNHLY, FYNNEI. Unmatched junction bases numbered 14, after V lost 6 bases and J lost 5 bases. The CDR3 runs 18 residues.

The rearrangement uses TRBV7-9 and TRBJ1-1; D perhaps matches TRBD1 (5 bases). Trimming cost V 2 bases and J 2 bases, with 9 bases left between them. CDR1 and CDR2 (germline): SEHNR, FQNEAQ (reference sequence). This CDR3 has 14 amino acids. The CDR3 region is CASSLSQGNTEAFF. The CDR3 nucleotides are TGTGCCAGCAGCTTATCCCAGGGAAACACTGAAGCTTTCTTT.

The V call is TRBV5-1, the J call TRBJ2-1; D is perhaps TRBD2 (5 bases). There are 16 residues in the CDR3. Germline V gene data show CDR1 as SGHRS and CDR2 as YFSETQ. V was pared by 4 bases and J by 6 bases, with 20 bases between. CDR3 coding DNA: TGCGCCAGCAGCCCGATCGGACTCCCGACCGGCAATGAGCAGTTCTTC. Translation gives CASSPIGLPTGNEQFF.

This chain joins TRBV30 and TRBJ2-5; 8 bases line up with TRBD2. Germline V lookup: CDR1 GTSNPN, CDR2 SVGIG (reference sequence). With 3 bases clipped from V and 0 bases from J, the junction kept 9 bases outside the gene matches. This CDR3 has 16 residues. CDR3 bases: TGTGCCTGGAGAGGGTTGGTAGCGGGGTACCAAGAGACCCAGTACTTC. Protein: CAWRGLVAGYQETQYF.

This rearrangement joins TRBV5-1 to TRBJ2-7, with D unresolved. The CDR3 has 18 residues. Trimming shortened V by 0 bases and J by 0 bases, and 19 bases separated the two germline ends. The germline V gene has CDR1 SGHRS and CDR2 YFSETQ. The CDR3 loop reads CASSLARPGWASSYEQYF. The CDR3 region has the DNA TGCGCCAGCAGCTTGGCCCGGCCTGGATGGGCAAGCTCCTACGAGCAGTACTTC.

This clone occurred once. This CDR3 is CAIKSQSRGQYF. The CDR3, as DNA: TGTGCCATCAAATCCCAGTCCAGAGGGCAGTACTTC. The chain couples TRBV10-3 to TRBJ2-7; no firm D call. Between the trimmed V and J ends, which lost 7 bases and 9 bases, there was a span of 16 bases. Germline assignment: CDR1 ENHRY and CDR2 SYGVKD. The CDR3 covers 12 residues.

The chain couples TRBV27 to TRBJ2-5, with 7 bases lining up with TRBD2. This CDR3 is built from 14 residues. With 5 bases clipped from V and 4 bases from J, the junction kept 7 bases outside the gene matches. Germline V gene sequence: CDR1 MNHEY, CDR2 SMNVEV (reference sequence). The CDR3 coding sequence is TGTGCCAGCAGTACCGCCTGGACTAGAGAGACCCAGTACTTC. This translates into CASSTAWTRETQYF.

The chain carries TRBV28 and TRBJ1-2; no clear D. The germline V and J ends were trimmed by 10 bases and 4 bases, with 16 bases remaining between them. This CDR3 is built from 13 residues. CDR1 and CDR2 from the germline V gene are MDHEN and SYDVKM. The CDR3 nucleotides are TGTGCCACCCTAGGCGGTGGATTCTATGGCTACACCTTC. It encodes CATLGGGFYGYTF.

The chain combines TRBV4-1 with TRBJ1-5; D unresolved. The CDR3 extends over 13 amino acids. Germline V lookup: CDR1 MGHRA, CDR2 YSYEKL. V was trimmed by 0 bases and J by 5 bases, leaving 5 bases between them. CDR3 bases: TGCGCCAGCAGCCAAGAGCGGGATCAGCCCCAGCATTTT. Encoded protein: CASSQERDQPQHF.

V is TRBV28 and J is TRBJ1-6; the D is unclear. Germline V lookup: CDR1 MDHEN, CDR2 SYDVKM. Trimming removed 5 bases from V and 9 bases from J, with 17 bases in between. The CDR3 is 15 residues long. The CDR3 sequence is CASSTEQNRGSPLHF. As DNA, the CDR3 is TGTGCCAGCAGTACGGAACAGAACCGGGGTTCACCCCTCCACTTT.